The 15 T cell receptor beta chains below were found in one sample sequenced in a study of T cell responses to AZD1222 COVID-19 vaccine. The assay was immunoSEQ multiplex PCR, and TCRdb's table has in-frame clones only and misses some. The data contain under 200,000 clones, roughly nine tenths of them singletons. Sequencing was performed on peripheral blood, taken on day 0 of AZD1222 vaccination. All receptors come from an adult in good health.

The rearrangement joins TRBV9 to TRBJ2-3; the match to TRBD2 covers 8 bases. V was clipped by 0 bases and J by 2 bases; unmatched bases: 5. CDR1 SGDLS and CDR2 YYNGEE come from the germline V gene. This CDR3 contains 16 residues. CDR3 sequence: CASSVDQRGNTDTQYF. The CDR3 coding sequence is TGTGCCAGCAGCGTAGACCAGCGGGGGAACACAGATACGCAGTATTTT.

This sequence joins TRBV27 and TRBJ2-2; 9 nucleotides match TRBD2. The CDR3 spans 17 residues. The V gene end was trimmed by 3 bases and the J gene end by 3 bases; junction bases not matched to a gene: 8. CDR1 is MNHEY, CDR2 SMNVEV, per germline (reference sequence). The CDR3 DNA reads as TGTGCCAGCAGTTTTGGCGGGAGGGCCAGGTACACCGGGGAGCTGTTTTTT. This sequence encodes CASSFGGRARYTGELFF.

CDR3 sequence (DNA): TGCGCCAGCAGTGAGTCGGCATCAGGTTCCAACACTGAAGCTTTCTTT. It is translated as CASSESASGSNTEAFF. J is TRBJ1-1 and V is TRBV10-1; unclear D gene. Germline CDR1 WNHNN, CDR2 SYGVQD (reference sequence). The CDR3 contains 16 residues. Trimming stripped 0 bases from V and 2 bases from J, with 13 bases between.

V is TRBV7-2 and J is TRBJ1-5; TRBD1 is a possible D gene (6 bases). Germline values: CDR1 SGHTA, CDR2 FQGNSA. The CDR3 loop spans 15 amino acids. With 5 bases removed from V and 5 bases from J, the gap between germline ends came to 16 bases. As DNA, the CDR3 is TGTGCCAGCAGCCCCCGTGGGGGGCCGGATCAGCCCCAGCATTTT. It yields the protein CASSPRGGPDQPQHF.

This chain joins TRBV4-1 and TRBJ1-1; D is ambiguous. The CDR3 runs to 16 residues. V was cut by 1 base and J by 3 bases, with 15 bases left in between. From germline, CDR1 is MGHRA and CDR2 YSYEKL. The CDR3 is CASSQAQTGVDTEAFF. Written as DNA, the CDR3 is TGCGCCAGCAGCCAAGCCCAGACTGGGGTAGACACTGAAGCTTTCTTT.

The gene calls are TRBV9 and TRBJ2-1; 8 bases are shared with TRBD2. There are 15 residues in the CDR3. After removal of 6 bases from V and 2 bases from J, the junction contained 7 bases not matched to a gene. Germline CDR1 and CDR2: SGDLS and YYNGEE. The CDR3 bases are TGTGCCAGCACCAGGTCCGGGGGGGCCTACAATGAGCAGTTCTTC. Amino acid sequence: CASTRSGGAYNEQFF.

The chain has TRBV7-2 and TRBJ2-5; 15 nucleotides match TRBD2. CDR3 length: 16 residues. The J segment lost 5 bases and the V segment lost 5 bases, leaving 6 bases of the junction unmatched. Germline assignment: CDR1 SGHTA and CDR2 FQGNSA. The DNA for the CDR3 is TGTGCCAGCAGCCCCCCCGGACTAGCGGGAGGGGAGACCCAGTACTTC. Translating it yields CASSPPGLAGGETQYF. The full variable domain, rest sourced from reference TRBV7-2 and TRBJ2-5, is GAGVSQSPSNKVTEKGKDVELRCDPISGHTALYWYRQSLGQGLEFLIYFQGNSAPDKSGLPSDRFSAERTGGSVSTLTIQRTQQEDSAVYLCASSPPGLAGGETQYFGPGTRLLVL.

The chain combines TRBV9 with TRBJ2-3; 14 bases line up with TRBD2. Trimming cost V 4 bases and J 3 bases; bases outside gene matches: 7. Germline CDR1 and CDR2: SGDLS and YYNGEE. The CDR3 covers 17 residues. The CDR3 is CASSLPTSGRVTDTQYF. CDR3 in DNA: TGTGCCAGCAGCCTCCCGACTAGCGGGAGGGTTACAGATACGCAGTATTTT.

The chain recombines TRBV19 with TRBJ1-1, with 9 bases identical to TRBD1. Germline CDR1 reads LNHDA; CDR2 reads SQIVND (reference sequence). The CDR3 covers 15 residues. The trim removed 5 bases at V and 0 bases at J, leaving 4 bases unmatched. The DNA of the CDR3 is TGTGCCAGTAGTCCTGGGACAGGGTTGAACACTGAAGCTTTCTTT. Translated, it gives CASSPGTGLNTEAFF.

This clone was seen only a few times. The chain carries TRBV24-1 and TRBJ2-6; D is uncertain. The CDR3 spans 17 residues. CDR1 and CDR2 (germline): KGHDR, SFDVKD. The ends were cut back, 2 bases at V and 0 bases at J, with 10 bases in the middle. CDR3 protein: CATSDYPESSGANVLTF. The CDR3 region has the DNA TGTGCCACCAGTGATTATCCAGAAAGCTCTGGGGCCAACGTCCTGACTTTC.

This sequence joins TRBV19 and TRBJ1-2; perhaps TRBD1 as D (6 bases). V was pared by 7 bases and J by 4 bases, with 16 bases between. The germline V gene encodes CDR1 LNHDA and CDR2 SQIVND (reference sequence). The length of the CDR3 is 14 residues. In nucleotides, the CDR3 is TGTGCCAGTACCCCTGCGGACAGACCCTATGGCTACACCTTC. Amino acids: CASTPADRPYGYTF.

The rearrangement links TRBV19 to TRBJ2-2, with D uncertain. The germline V and J ends were trimmed by 4 bases and 2 bases, with 8 bases remaining between them. This CDR3 contains 14 residues. Per germline, CDR1 LNHDA and CDR2 SQIVND (reference sequence). The CDR3 spells CASSTDANTGELFF. The CDR3, as DNA: TGTGCCAGTAGTACGGACGCAAACACCGGGGAGCTGTTTTTT.

The chain employs TRBV15 and TRBJ2-7; D call uncertain. The V end lost 3 bases, the J end lost 1 base, and 4 bases lay between the germline ends. The CDR3 is made up of 12 amino acids. CDR1 and CDR2 (germline): LNHNV, YYDKDF (reference sequence). CDR3 nucleotide sequence: TGTGCCACCAGCAGGGAGTCCTACGAGCAGTACTTC. It codes for CATSRESYEQYF.

The CDR3 DNA follows: TGTGCCAGCAGCTCTATCATCTGGAAGTTGAGGTCCCTCCACTTT. As protein: CASSSIIWKLRSLHF. The rearrangement uses TRBV7-9 and TRBJ1-6; D uncertain. The CDR3 sequence is 15 residues long. The germline V gene has CDR1 SEHNR and CDR2 FQNEAQ (reference sequence). V lost 4 bases and J 14 bases, leaving 21 bases between the germline ends. The variable domain in full, with the rest retrieved from reference TRBV7-9 and TRBJ1-6, is DTGVSQNPRHKITKRGQNVTFRCDPISEHNRLYWYRQTLGQGPEFLTYFQNEAQLEKSRLLSDRFSAERPKGSFSTLEIQRTEQGDSAMYLCASSSIIWKLRSLHFGNGTRLTVT.

The chain has TRBV7-2 and TRBJ2-2, with D unresolved. Deletions cut 1 base from V and 4 bases from J, with 10 bases between. The germline CDR1 and CDR2 sequences are SGHTA and FQGNSA. This CDR3 is 15 amino acids long. For the CDR3, the DNA is TGTGCCAGCAGCTTAGGGGGTCCGGGCACCGGGGAGCTGTTTTTT. The encoded protein is CASSLGGPGTGELFF. The complete variable domain, with remaining parts taken from reference TRBV7-2 and TRBJ2-2, reads GAGVSQSPSNKVTEKGKDVELRCDPISGHTALYWYRQSLGQGLEFLIYFQGNSAPDKSGLPSDRFSAERTGGSVSTLTIQRTQQEDSAVYLCASSLGGPGTGELFFGEGSRLTVL.